This T cell receptor (beta chain) derives from a study of cytomegalovirus exposure and HLA in healthy donors. General study findings and limits: Cytomegalovirus status, reportedly, was diagnosed with high specificity and sensitivity by the classifier. Exclusion applied to some V segments, including TRBV6-2 and TRBV6-3, as they were indistinguishable.

Details on this clone: The antigen is undetermined.

13 Jbeta primers and 60 Vbeta primers were used for the PCR. Produced via immunoSEQ multiplex PCR; TCRdb's table is partial and in-frame only. The data contain about 160,000 clones, around 80% of them singletons. With 5 bases clipped from V and 7 bases from J, the junction kept 10 bases outside the gene matches. CDR3 length: 16 residues. Per germline, CDR1 SGHTA and CDR2 FQGNSA. Material for sequencing was PBMCs. This TCR was recovered from a man between 35 and 55 years old in good health and CMV-seronegative. The rearrangement uses TRBV7-2 and TRBJ1-6, with 8 bases aligning to TRBD1. The CDR3 coding sequence is TGTGCCAGCAGCCCAAGGTCAGGGGGCACGAATTCACCCCTCCACTTT. Protein: CASSPRSGGTNSPLHF.